What follows is one TCR beta chain and its context. This sample is part of a study of blood T cells in healthy people across ages. The second PCR ran roughly 6 to 11 cycles with a sample-barcoded 5' primer and J-beta primers. TCRdb itself ran the 5' RACE reads through MiXCR, one entry per CDR3 protein. The sample lists more than 800,000 distinct CDR3 sequences; roughly 26% were seen once. The CDR3 loop spans 17 amino acids. The junction had 7 bases not matched to a gene; V was cut back by 0 bases and J by 4 bases. Per germline, CDR1 LNHNV and CDR2 YYDKDF (reference sequence). The J gene is TRBJ2-5, the V gene TRBV15; 11 nucleotides line up with TRBD2. Sequencing was performed on blood. The source is an elderly woman in good health. The CDR3 DNA follows: TGTGCCACCAGCAGAGATGAACTAGCGGGGGATGGAGAGACCCAGTACTTC. This translates into CATSRDELAGDGETQYF.